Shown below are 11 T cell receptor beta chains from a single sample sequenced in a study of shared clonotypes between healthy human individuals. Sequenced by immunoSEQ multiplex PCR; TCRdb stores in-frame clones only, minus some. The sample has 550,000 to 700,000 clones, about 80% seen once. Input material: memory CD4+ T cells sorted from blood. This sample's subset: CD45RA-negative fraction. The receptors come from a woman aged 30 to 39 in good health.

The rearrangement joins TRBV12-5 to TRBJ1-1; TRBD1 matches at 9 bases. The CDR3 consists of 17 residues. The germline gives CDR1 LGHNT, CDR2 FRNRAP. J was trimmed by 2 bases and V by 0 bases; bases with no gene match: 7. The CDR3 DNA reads TGTGCTAGTGGTTTGGTACTAGGGACAGGGACAAACACTGAAGCTTTCTTT. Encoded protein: CASGLVLGTGTNTEAFF.

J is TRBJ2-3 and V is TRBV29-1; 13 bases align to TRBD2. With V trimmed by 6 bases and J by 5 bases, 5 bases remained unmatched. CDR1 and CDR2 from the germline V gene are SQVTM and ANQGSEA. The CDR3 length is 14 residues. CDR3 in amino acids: CSVGLAGVRDTQYF. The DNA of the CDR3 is TGCAGCGTCGGACTAGCGGGAGTCCGAGATACGCAGTATTTT.

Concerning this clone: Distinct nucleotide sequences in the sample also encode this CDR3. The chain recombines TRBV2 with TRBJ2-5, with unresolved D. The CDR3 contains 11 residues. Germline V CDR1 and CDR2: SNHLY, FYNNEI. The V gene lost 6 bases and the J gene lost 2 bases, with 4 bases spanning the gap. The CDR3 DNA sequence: TGTGCCAGCAGGGGACAAGAGACCCAGTACTTC. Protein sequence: CASRGQETQYF.

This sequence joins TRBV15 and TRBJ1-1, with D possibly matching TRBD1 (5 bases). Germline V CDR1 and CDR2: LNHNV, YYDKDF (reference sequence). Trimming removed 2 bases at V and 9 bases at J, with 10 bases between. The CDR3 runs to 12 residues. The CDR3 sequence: CATSRTPDKAFF. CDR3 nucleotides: TGTGCCACCAGCAGAACCCCGGACAAAGCTTTCTTT.

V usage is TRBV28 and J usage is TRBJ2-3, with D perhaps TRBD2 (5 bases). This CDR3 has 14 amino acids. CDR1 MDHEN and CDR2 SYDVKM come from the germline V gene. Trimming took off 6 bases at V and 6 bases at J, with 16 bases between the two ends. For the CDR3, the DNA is TGTGCCAGCAGACCGGGCCCCACGGGGGATACGCAGTATTTT. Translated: CASRPGPTGDTQYF. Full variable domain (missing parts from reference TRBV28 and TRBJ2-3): DVKVTQSSRYLVKRTGEKVFLECVQDMDHENMFWYRQDPGLGLRLIYFSYDVKMKEKGDIPEGYSVSREKKERFSLILESASTNQTSMYLCASRPGPTGDTQYFGPGTRLTVL.

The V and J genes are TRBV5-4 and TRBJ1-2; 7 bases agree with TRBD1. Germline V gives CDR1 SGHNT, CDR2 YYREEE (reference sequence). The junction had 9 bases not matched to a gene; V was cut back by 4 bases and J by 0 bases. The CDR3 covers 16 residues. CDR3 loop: CASSPPGTAANYGYTF. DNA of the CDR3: TGTGCCAGCAGCCCCCCCGGGACAGCAGCTAACTATGGCTACACCTTC.

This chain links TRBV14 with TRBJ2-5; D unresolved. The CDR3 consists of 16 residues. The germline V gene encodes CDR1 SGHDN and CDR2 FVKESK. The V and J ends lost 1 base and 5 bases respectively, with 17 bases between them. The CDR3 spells CASSQGFLGPVETQYF. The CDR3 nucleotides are TGTGCCAGCAGCCAAGGGTTTCTAGGGCCCGTGGAGACCCAGTACTTC.

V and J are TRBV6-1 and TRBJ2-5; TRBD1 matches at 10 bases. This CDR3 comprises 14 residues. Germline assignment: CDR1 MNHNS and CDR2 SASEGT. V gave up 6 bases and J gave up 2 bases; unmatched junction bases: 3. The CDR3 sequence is CASRGQGRQETQYF. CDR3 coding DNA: TGTGCCAGCAGGGGACAGGGGCGGCAAGAGACCCAGTACTTC.

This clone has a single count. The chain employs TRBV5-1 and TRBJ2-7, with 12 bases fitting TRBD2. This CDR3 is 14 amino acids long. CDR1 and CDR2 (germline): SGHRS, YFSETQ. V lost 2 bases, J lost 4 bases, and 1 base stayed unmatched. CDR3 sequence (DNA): TGCGCCAGCAGCTTCACTAGCGGGGGGTACGAGCAGTACTTC. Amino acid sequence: CASSFTSGGYEQYF.

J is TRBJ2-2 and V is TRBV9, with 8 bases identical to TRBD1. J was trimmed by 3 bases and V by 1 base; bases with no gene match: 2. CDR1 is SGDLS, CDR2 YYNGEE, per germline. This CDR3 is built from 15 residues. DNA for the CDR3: TGTGCCAGCAGCGTACAGGGGGCTGACACCGGGGAGCTGTTTTTT. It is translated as CASSVQGADTGELFF.

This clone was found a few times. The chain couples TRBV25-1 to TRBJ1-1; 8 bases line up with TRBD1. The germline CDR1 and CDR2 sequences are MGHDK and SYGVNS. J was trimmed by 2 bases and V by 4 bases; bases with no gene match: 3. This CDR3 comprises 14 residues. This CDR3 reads CASSVGTGNTEAFF. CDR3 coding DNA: TGTGCCAGCAGTGTAGGGACAGGTAACACTGAAGCTTTCTTT.